A selection of T cell receptor beta chains follows, all from one sample in a study of molecular identifiers for immune sequencing clone quantification. MiXCR was run by TCRdb on the PCR reads, yielding one entry per CDR3 protein. The sample has 400,000 to 600,000 distinct CDR3 sequences, 20% to 25% seen once; the top ten hold approximately 0.8%. Sequencing input: naive CD8+ T cells from blood, with Jurkat cell RNA spiked in. Every receptor here comes from a human donor in good health. Some libraries in this study had Jurkat cell RNA spiked in. Each CDR3 is given with its conserved first and last residue. The D gene is left open where the match is weak. Expanded clones are given a class, and other clones once, few, many or no size at all.

d_gene	v_gene	abundance	j_gene	CDR3nt	CDR3aa
TRBD2	TRBV4-3	many	TRBJ2-3	TGCGCCAGCAGCTCCTCTAGCGGACCGGCAGATACGCAGTATTTT	CASSSSSGPADTQYF
TRBD1	TRBV5-1	few	TRBJ1-1	TGCGCCAGCAGCCTGTTGGGACAGGGAGTTGTGGTGAACACTGAAGCTTTCTTT	CASSLLGQGVVVNTEAFF
-	TRBV7-9	many	TRBJ2-3	TGTGCCAGCAGCCCGCCTCTTTGGGGTTTGATATCAGATACGCAGTATTTT	CASSPPLWGLISDTQYF
TRBD2	TRBV20-1	few	TRBJ2-5	TGCAGTGCTAGAGTCGGGACTACGTACCAAGAGACCCAGTACTTC	CSARVGTTYQETQYF
-	TRBV20-1	many	TRBJ1-2	TGCAGTGCTAGAGATCAAACCCACCCATATGGCTACACCTTC	CSARDQTHPYGYTF
-	TRBV28	many	TRBJ2-6	TGTGCCAGCACGAAAGGGGGTTCTGGGGCCAACGTCCTGACTTTC	CASTKGGSGANVLTF
-	TRBV28	many	TRBJ2-1	TGTGCCAGCAGTCCCTGGGACGGGCGCCACTCCTACAATGAGCAGTTCTTC	CASSPWDGRHSYNEQFF
-	TRBV28	-	TRBJ1-1	TGTGCCAGCAGGGAGGTGAACACTGAAGCTTTCTTT	CASREVNTEAFF
-	TRBV6-6	-	TRBJ2-2	TGTGCCAGCAGGTTAAGGACTGGGGGAACCGGGGAGCTGTTTTTT	CASRLRTGGTGELFF
TRBD1	TRBV20-1	-	TRBJ2-7	TGCAGTGCCACCGACAGGGTAAACTCCTACGAGCAGTACTTC	CSATDRVNSYEQYF
TRBD2	TRBV2	-	TRBJ2-3	TGTGCCAGCAGTGACGGACTAGACACAGATACGCAGTATTTT	CASSDGLDTDTQYF
-	TRBV11-2	few	TRBJ2-6	TGTGCCAGCACGAGGTCAGGGGCGGAAGCTGGGGCCAACGTCCTGACTTTC	CASTRSGAEAGANVLTF
-	TRBV6-2/TRBV6-3	-	TRBJ1-2	TGTGCCAGCAGCACCAGGGACAACTACCGATATGGCTACACCTTC	CASSTRDNYRYGYTF
TRBD2	TRBV20-1	few	TRBJ2-2	TGCAGTGCTAGCCCTAGCGGGGGGAACACCGGGGAGCTGTTTTTT	CSASPSGGNTGELFF
TRBD2	TRBV7-9	-	TRBJ2-3	TGTGCCAGCAGGCTGACTAGCGGGGGGAAGGCAGATACGCAGTATTTT	CASRLTSGGKADTQYF
TRBD2	TRBV19	-	TRBJ2-7	TGTGCCAGTAGTAGGACTAGCGGGAACGACGAGCAGTACTTC	CASSRTSGNDEQYF
-	TRBV7-6	few	TRBJ1-2	TGTGCCAGCAGCCCCTGGGGGGCCTTGGATGGCTACACCTTC	CASSPWGALDGYTF
-	TRBV2	-	TRBJ2-7	TGTGCCAGCAGTGAATCTGTTTACGAGCAGTACTTC	CASSESVYEQYF
-	TRBV4-1	many	TRBJ1-1	TGCGCCAGCAGCCAAGAAAACAGGATGAACACTGAAGCTTTCTTT	CASSQENRMNTEAFF
-	TRBV7-9	-	TRBJ2-7	TGTGCCAGCACTGACAGAGACTTCTACGAGCAGTACTTC	CASTDRDFYEQYF
-	TRBV30	few	TRBJ2-7	TGTGCTTGGGGGCACTACGAGCAGTACTTC	CAWGHYEQYF
-	TRBV6-6	many	TRBJ1-1	TGTGCCAGCAGTTACTCGAGGTCGGCCACTGAAGCTTTCTTT	CASSYSRSATEAFF
-	TRBV28	many	TRBJ2-3	TGTGCCAGCAGGAGGTATGATACGCAGTATTTT	CASRRYDTQYF
-	TRBV9	once	TRBJ2-3	TGTGCCAGCAGCGTAGGCAGGGGCAGGGATTCGCAGTATTTT	CASSVGRGRDSQYF
-	TRBV27	once	TRBJ2-1	TGTGCCAGCAGTTTTCGAGTGGTTGACAATGAGCAGTTCTTC	CASSFRVVDNEQFF
TRBD1	TRBV18	-	TRBJ1-1	TGTGCCAGCTCACTAGACAGGGGCGATTCGATTGACACTGAAGCTTTCTTT	CASSLDRGDSIDTEAFF
TRBD1	TRBV6-5	few	TRBJ2-7	TGTGCCAGCAGTTCCTCGACAGGGGGTTTCTACGAGCAGTACTTC	CASSSSTGGFYEQYF
-	TRBV7-6	many	TRBJ2-5	TGTGCCAGCAGCTTAAATATCCCCAGGGCAAACCAAGAGACCCAGTACTTC	CASSLNIPRANQETQYF
-	TRBV9	many	TRBJ2-5	TGTGCCAGCAGCGTAGATGACGGGGCCCCATCCGGCGTAGAGACCCAGTACTTC	CASSVDDGAPSGVETQYF
-	TRBV7-9	few	TRBJ2-5	TGTGCCAGCAGCGGGGTGCGGGGCCAAGAGACCCAGTACTTC	CASSGVRGQETQYF
-	TRBV19	many	TRBJ2-3	TGTGCCAGTAGTATAGTCGAAGGGGCCACAGATACGCAGTATTTT	CASSIVEGATDTQYF
-	TRBV10-3	few	TRBJ1-1	TGTGCCATCAGTGTCTACGGACAACCGAACACTGAAGCTTTCTTT	CAISVYGQPNTEAFF
-	TRBV27	many	TRBJ2-5	TGTGCCAGCAGTCCGCACCTTCGACAGCCTCAAGAGACCCAGTACTTC	CASSPHLRQPQETQYF
-	TRBV6-5	few	TRBJ2-5	TGTGCCAGCAGTGGCGGGGCCGGTGAGACCCAGTACTTC	CASSGGAGETQYF
-	TRBV15	-	TRBJ2-2	TGTGCCACCAGCAGGGGGGGGACAGGGAACACCGGGGAGCTGTTTTTT	CATSRGGTGNTGELFF
-	TRBV7-9	few	TRBJ1-1	TGTGCCAGCAGCTTTATACAGGGAACTGAAGCTTTCTTT	CASSFIQGTEAFF
-	TRBV6-6	few	TRBJ2-7	TGTGCCAGCAGTTACCCGGGACTTGACGAGCAGTACTTC	CASSYPGLDEQYF
-	TRBV6-5	-	TRBJ2-7	TGTGCCAGCAGTTTTTCGGACAGTAATGGATACGAGCAGTACTTC	CASSFSDSNGYEQYF
TRBD1	TRBV19	few	TRBJ2-7	TGTGCCAGTAGTATAGAGGGCAGGGGGTACGAGCAGTACTTC	CASSIEGRGYEQYF
-	TRBV7-9	few	TRBJ2-7	TGTGCCAGCAGCTTAGTAACCTCTCCCCACTACGAGCAGTACTTC	CASSLVTSPHYEQYF
-	TRBV27	-	TRBJ1-5	TGTGCCAGCAGTTTAGTGGGACTGATAAATCAGCCCCAGCATTTT	CASSLVGLINQPQHF
-	TRBV21-1	-	TRBJ2-7	TGTGCCAGCAGCACCGGGGGGGACAAGATCTCCTACGAGCAGGACTTC	CASSTGGDKISYEQDF
-	TRBV7-3	many	TRBJ1-1	TGTGCCAGCAGCCCCGTTGGAGAGAACACTGAAGCTTTCTTT	CASSPVGENTEAFF
TRBD1	TRBV4-2	-	TRBJ1-5	TGTGCCAGCAGCCAAGAATGGCGACAGGGGAGCCAGCCCCAGCATTTT	CASSQEWRQGSQPQHF
TRBD1	TRBV27	many	TRBJ2-5	TGTGCCAGCAGTTCTATAATAGGGGGCCCCCAAGAGACCCAGTACTTC	CASSSIIGGPQETQYF
TRBD2	TRBV11-2	-	TRBJ2-3	TGTGCCAGCTGTGGACTAGCGGGCACAGATACGCAGTATTTT	CASCGLAGTDTQYF
TRBD1	TRBV24-1	few	TRBJ2-3	TGTGCCACCAGTGACACAGGGGGTGCAGATACGCAGTATTTT	CATSDTGGADTQYF
-	TRBV4-2	few	TRBJ2-7	TGTGCCAGCAGCCAAGATCTGGCAGGGTACTCCTACGAGCAGTACTTC	CASSQDLAGYSYEQYF
-	TRBV6-5	many	TRBJ2-5	TGTGCCAGCAGTTACTCGACGTGGGAAGAGACCCAGTACTTC	CASSYSTWEETQYF
-	TRBV19	few	TRBJ2-4	TGTGCCAGTAGTATAGATTCTGGGGTGGTCAAAAACATTCAGTACTTC	CASSIDSGVVKNIQYF
-	TRBV11-2	-	TRBJ2-5	TGTGTCAGCAGCTCGGGCCGGGACATACAAGAGACCCAGTACTTC	CVSSSGRDIQETQYF
-	TRBV20-1	few	TRBJ2-1	TGCAGTGCTAGGACTCGGGACTCGACCTACAATGAGCAGTTCTTC	CSARTRDSTYNEQFF
-	TRBV19	-	TRBJ2-5	TGTGCCAGTAGTATTGACGGGGTAGGGACCCAGTACTTC	CASSIDGVGTQYF
TRBD1	TRBV28	few	TRBJ2-7	TGTGCCGGCAGTTTACTGACAGGGTTCTACGAGCAGTACTTC	CAGSLLTGFYEQYF
-	TRBV20-1	few	TRBJ2-1	TGCAGTGCCCATAGGACTTCAAGCTCCTACAATGAGCAGTTCTTC	CSAHRTSSSYNEQFF
-	TRBV28	-	TRBJ2-5	TGTGCCAGCACTTCCCTAGGGGAGCTCCAAGAGACCCAGTACTTC	CASTSLGELQETQYF
-	TRBV30	few	TRBJ2-3	TGTGCCGGGTTTTCAGGCGATACGCAGTATTTT	CAGFSGDTQYF
TRBD2	TRBV4-3	-	TRBJ2-7	TGCGCCAGCAGCCAGGAGCCAGCGGGGGCCCCGTACGAGCAGTACTTC	CASSQEPAGAPYEQYF
TRBD2	TRBV7-9	few	TRBJ2-7	TGTGCCAGCAGTCCCCTCCTTAGCGGGGGAAGCTCCTACGAGCAGTACTTC	CASSPLLSGGSSYEQYF